A selection of T cell receptor beta chains follows, all from one sample in a study of CD8 T cells in ankylosing spondylitis. TCRdb ran MiXCR on the 5' RACE reads and lists one entry per CDR3 protein. The table includes about 240,000 distinct CDR3 sequences, over 8.5% detected once. Sequencing was performed on blood, either unsorted or a sorted T cell fraction (not recorded which). All receptors derive from a male donor with ankylosing spondylitis or in good health (not recorded which). CDR3s leave out the opening cysteine and the closing phenylalanine or tryptophan.

J: TRBJ1-5; V: TRBV5-1; CDR3: ASSSGGNNQPQH
J: TRBJ2-1; V: TRBV11-2; CDR3: ASSLETADEQF
J: TRBJ2-5; V: TRBV12-3/TRBV12-4; CDR3: ASSLMLAGETQY
J: TRBJ2-5; V: TRBV7-2; CDR3: ASSLGSGLQETQY
J: TRBJ2-1; V: TRBV12-3/TRBV12-4; CDR3: ASSLRGSRYNEQF
J: TRBJ2-7; V: TRBV27; CDR3: ASSLFWGSYEQY
J: TRBJ1-1; V: TRBV27; CDR3: ASSLSGHLNTEAF
J: TRBJ2-1; V: TRBV20-1; CDR3: SARDLSRARAEQF
J: TRBJ2-6; V: TRBV4-3; CDR3: ASSQDYQSGANVLT
J: TRBJ1-1; V: TRBV6-5; CDR3: ASSYSDRSEAF
J: TRBJ1-2; V: TRBV20-1; CDR3: SARDHRSYGYT
J: TRBJ2-5; V: TRBV4-3; CDR3: ASRGDRGYQETQY
J: TRBJ2-4; V: TRBV7-9; CDR3: ASSLQEGSAKNIQY
J: TRBJ1-2; V: TRBV5-1; CDR3: ASTLGQGGYGYT
J: TRBJ1-5; V: TRBV19; CDR3: ASGPGHSNQPQH
J: TRBJ1-6; V: TRBV9; CDR3: ASSVEAQGGGSPLH
J: TRBJ1-1; V: TRBV7-2; CDR3: ASSPPGRVGTEAF
J: TRBJ2-5; V: TRBV20-1; CDR3: SARAIQWGGQETQY
J: TRBJ1-5; V: TRBV30; CDR3: AWNGVNSNQPQH
J: TRBJ1-2; V: TRBV18; CDR3: ASSPRSLDGYT
J: TRBJ1-1; V: TRBV9; CDR3: ASSVGPADTEAF
J: TRBJ1-2; V: TRBV27; CDR3: ASSSTGHPYGYT